Listed here is a single T cell receptor beta chain. This sample was taken from a study of regulatory T cells in long-lasting Graves disease. Described time point: newly diagnosed GD, antithyroid drugs for less than 3 months. RNA extracted from PBMCs served as the sequencing template. J was trimmed by 0 bases and V by 6 bases; bases with no gene match: 7. The CDR3 has 18 residues. Germline loops: CDR1 LNHNV, CDR2 YYDKDF (reference sequence). Construction of TCR beta libraries relied on iRepertoire HTBI primers and on Arm-PCR targeting CDR3 regions. One entry per CDR3 protein results from TCRdb running MiXCR on the multiplex PCR reads. The sample has about 540,000 distinct CDR3 sequences, about 13% seen once. The same specimen was also included in a second study, on T cells in Graves' hyperthyroidism and ophthalmopathy. That paper states: TCR CDR3 underwent first-round RT-PCR with the HTBI primer set. Most expanded thyroid clonotypes above 0.001 recurred in blood.

The TCR sequence derives from a man aged 25-40 years with Graves disease. The source material was peripheral blood mononuclear cells (PBMCs), sampled at new diagnosis, from a patient treated with antithyroid drugs. The V call is TRBV15, the J call TRBJ2-1, with 14 bases fitting TRBD2. CDR3 in amino acids: CATSPRLAGGGSYNEQFF. CDR3 DNA: TGTGCCACCAGTCCCCGACTAGCGGGGGGGGGCTCCTACAATGAGCAGTTCTTC. The variable domain in full, with the rest retrieved from reference TRBV15 and TRBJ2-1, is DAMVIQNPRYQVTQFGKPVTLSCSQTLNHNVMYWYQQKSSQAPKLLFHYYDKDFNNEADTPDNFQSRRPNTSFCFLDIRSPGLGDTAMYLCATSPRLAGGGSYNEQFFGPGTRLTVL.